Each of the 19 T cell receptor beta chains below was sequenced from the same sample in a study of T cell changes during pregnancy in multiple sclerosis (dated by TCRdb to the late 2010s). Library generation was performed with the immunoSEQ multiplex PCR assay. Entries here come from immuneACCESS through TCRdb and include only in-frame sequences with V and J called. Some clones fail to appear in such tables; in the studies checked, an unresolved V gene covers under half of the shortfall, and the cause of the remainder is unknown. The sample table shows around 44,000 clones, and approximately 92% are seen once. The top ten hold 1% to 1.5% of the sample. The sequenced sample was peripheral blood. Receptors originate from a female donor with multiple sclerosis, enrolled in a pregnancy study.

The chain recombines TRBV27 with TRBJ1-1; D not resolved. Germline CDR1 and CDR2: MNHEY and SMNVEV (reference sequence). The CDR3 has 13 amino acids. V gave up 2 bases and J gave up 6 bases, with 10 bases separating them. In nucleotides, the CDR3 is TGTGCCAGCAGTTTAATTCCAGGCTCTGAAGCTTTCTTT. The encoded protein is CASSLIPGSEAFF.

The chain joins TRBV10-1 to TRBJ2-4, with D unclear. Germline CDR1 reads WNHNN; CDR2 reads SYGVQD (reference sequence). The CDR3 has 13 residues. V lost 3 bases and J lost 3, with 6 bases in between. The CDR3 DNA sequence: TGCGCCAGCAGTGAAAGTGGCAAAAACATTCAGTACTTC. This encodes CASSESGKNIQYF.

V gene TRBV5-5 combines with J gene TRBJ1-5; tentative D call: TRBD1 (5 bases). From germline, CDR1 is SGHKS and CDR2 YYEKEE (reference sequence). V lost 4 bases and J 2 bases, leaving 16 bases between the germline ends. There are 16 residues in the CDR3. DNA for the CDR3: TGTGCCAGCAGCCCGGGGGTTCTGGTGGGCAATCAGCCCCAGCATTTT. Residues: CASSPGVLVGNQPQHF.

The chain joins TRBV7-2 to TRBJ2-1, with TRBD2 as a possible D gene (5 bases). CDR1 SGHTA and CDR2 FQGNSA come from the germline V gene. The CDR3 sequence is 15 residues long. V lost 0 bases and J lost 2, with 8 bases in between. CDR3 in amino acids: CASSLAGVAYNEQFF. CDR3 nucleotides: TGTGCCAGCAGCTTAGCGGGAGTAGCCTACAATGAGCAGTTCTTC.

This sequence joins TRBV4-1 and TRBJ1-1; a weak D match, TRBD1 (6 bases). The CDR3 is made up of 15 amino acids. Germline-derived CDR1 and CDR2 are MGHRA and YSYEKL. With 0 bases removed from V and 11 bases from J, the gap between germline ends came to 19 bases. The CDR3 reads CASSQDLGAQGHAFF. CDR3 coding DNA: TGCGCCAGCAGCCAAGATTTGGGGGCCCAGGGGCACGCTTTCTTT.

The J gene is TRBJ1-5, the V gene TRBV19; unclear D gene. V was cut by 3 bases and J by 2 bases, with 14 bases left in between. The germline CDR1 and CDR2 sequences are LNHDA and SQIVND (reference sequence). CDR3 size: 16 residues. In nucleotides, the CDR3 is TGTGCCAGTAGTATTGGCGGCAGTGTTGGCAATCAGCCCCAGCATTTT. Translating it yields CASSIGGSVGNQPQHF.

The chain couples TRBV4-3 to TRBJ1-2; D is unclear. In germline, CDR1 is LGHNA, CDR2 YSLEER. V shed 0 bases and J shed 0 bases, with 5 bases lying between them. This CDR3 is 14 amino acids long. The CDR3 spells CASSQDLANYGYTF. CDR3 DNA: TGCGCCAGCAGCCAAGATCTGGCTAACTATGGCTACACCTTC.

The chain uses TRBV4-1 and TRBJ2-2; 8 nucleotides match TRBD1. V trimming: 4 bases; J trimming: 4 bases; junction bases outside the gene matches: 5. Germline V CDR1 and CDR2: MGHRA, YSYEKL. The CDR3 totals 15 residues. The CDR3 reads CASSRRTGSTGELFF. The CDR3 DNA reads TGCGCCAGCAGCCGCCGGACAGGGAGCACCGGGGAGCTGTTTTTT.

V and J are TRBV9 and TRBJ1-1, with D possibly being TRBD1 (5 bases). The CDR3 consists of 13 residues. Per germline, CDR1 SGDLS and CDR2 YYNGEE. V lost 3 bases to trimming and J lost 1 base, with 7 bases between them. The CDR3 sequence: CASSGGQNTEAFF. As DNA, the CDR3 is TGTGCCAGCAGCGGCGGACAGAACACTGAAGCTTTCTTT.

The rearrangement links TRBV6-5 to TRBJ2-3; D unresolved. V lost 2 bases, J lost 2 bases, and 8 bases lay in between. From germline, CDR1 is MNHEY and CDR2 SVGAGI. The CDR3 covers 14 residues. CDR3 nucleotide sequence: TGTGCCAGCAGTTACCGTGCTAACACAGATACGCAGTATTTT. Amino acid sequence: CASSYRANTDTQYF.

This chain links TRBV4-1 with TRBJ1-4; TRBD1 might be the D (5 bases). V was trimmed by 1 base and J by 0 bases, leaving 27 bases between them. The CDR3 runs 22 residues. Germline V gene lookup returns CDR1 MGHRA and CDR2 YSYEKL. The CDR3 here is CASSQVWPPIGQTTATNEKLFF. The DNA for the CDR3 is TGCGCCAGCAGCCAAGTTTGGCCCCCCATTGGACAAACGACTGCAACTAATGAAAAACTGTTTTTT.

The genes are TRBV4-1 and TRBJ2-1; perhaps D is TRBD1 or TRBD2 (5 bases each). Germline assignment: CDR1 MGHRA and CDR2 YSYEKL. This CDR3 comprises 16 residues. V was clipped by 1 base and J by 1 base, with 11 bases between them. The CDR3 here is CASSQGARGSYNEQFF. As DNA, the CDR3 is TGCGCCAGCAGCCAAGGGGCGAGGGGATCCTACAATGAGCAGTTCTTC.

Details on this clone: Its ends do not fully match the called genes, so a read error is possible. V gene TRBV7-2 combines with J gene TRBJ2-7; TRBD2 is a possible D gene (5 bases). CDR3 size: 14 residues. CDR1 is SGHTA, CDR2 FQGNSA, per germline. The CDR3 loop is CASSLAGAAYEQYF. As DNA, the CDR3 is TGTGCCAGCAGCCTAGCAGGAGCGGCCTACGAGCAGTACTTC.

This chain links TRBV7-2 with TRBJ2-7, with D unclear. V gave up 1 base and J gave up 3 bases, with 7 bases separating them. The CDR3 runs to 13 residues. CDR1 and CDR2 from the germline V gene are SGHTA and FQGNSA. CDR3: CASSLGQIYEQYF. Here the CDR3 DNA reads TGTGCCAGCAGCTTAGGGCAGATCTACGAGCAGTACTTC.

The V call is TRBV7-2, the J call TRBJ2-7; D possibly corresponds to TRBD2 (5 bases). V dropped 5 bases and J dropped 2 bases, with 16 bases sitting between them. This CDR3 has 15 amino acids. The germline gives CDR1 SGHTA, CDR2 FQGNSA. CDR3: CASSQRAGSPYEQYF. In nucleotides, the CDR3 is TGTGCCAGCAGCCAGAGGGCGGGTTCCCCCTACGAGCAGTACTTC.

The V call is TRBV18, the J call TRBJ2-7, with 8 nucleotides matching TRBD1. Germline V gene sequence: CDR1 KGHSH, CDR2 LQKENI. The CDR3 is 15 amino acids. After removal of 3 bases from V and 5 bases from J, the junction contained 9 bases not matched to a gene. CDR3 sequence: CASSPGAETGDEQYF. The CDR3 coding sequence is TGTGCCAGCTCACCGGGCGCCGAGACAGGGGACGAGCAGTACTTC. The variable domain in full, completed from reference TRBV18 and TRBJ2-7, reads NAGVMQNPRHLVRRRGQEARLRCSPMKGHSHVYWYRQLPEEGLKFMVYLQKENIIDESGMPKERFSAEFPKEGPSILRIQQVVRGDSAAYFCASSPGAETGDEQYFGPGTRLTVT.

Judged by abundance, this clone is medium-sized (0.01 to 0.1%). The genes are TRBV28 and TRBJ2-1, with 8 bases identical to TRBD2. With V trimmed by 6 bases and J by 2 bases, 6 bases remained unmatched. Germline-derived CDR1 and CDR2 are MDHEN and SYDVKM. The CDR3 totals 15 residues. This CDR3 is CASSPVSGAYNEQFF. CDR3 coding DNA: TGTGCCAGCAGCCCCGTTAGCGGGGCCTACAATGAGCAGTTCTTC.

This clone has just one count. This chain links TRBV4-2 with TRBJ2-2; D is tentatively TRBD1 or TRBD2 (5 bases each). The CDR3 totals 16 residues. Germline CDR1 LGHNA, CDR2 YNFKEQ. V dropped 0 bases and J dropped 6 bases, with 14 bases sitting between them. This CDR3 is CASSQDLGLASGELFF. CDR3 DNA sequence: TGTGCCAGCAGCCAAGACTTGGGGCTAGCTTCCGGGGAGCTGTTTTTT.

The rearrangement joins TRBV7-9 to TRBJ2-1; no clear D gene. Germline values: CDR1 SEHNR, CDR2 FQNEAQ (reference sequence). V lost 1 base and J 2 bases, leaving 9 bases between the germline ends. CDR3 length equals 15 residues. The CDR3 DNA sequence: TGTGCCAGCAGCTTAGTGCAGGACCCCTACAATGAGCAGTTCTTC. Translation gives CASSLVQDPYNEQFF.